Listed here are 6 T cell receptor beta chains from one sample, sequenced in a study of blood T cell repertoires in COVID-19. Repertoires were generated with immunoSEQ multiplex PCR, while TCRdb's copy carries only in-frame clones and drops some. The sample shows about 390,000 clones, about 83% of them seen only once. The sample comprised PBMCs or T cells enriched from blood (not recorded which). The receptors shown here come from a woman in her fifties or sixties who had recovered from COVID-19.

The chain employs TRBV25-1 and TRBJ1-2; 7 bases align to TRBD1. Germline V gene data show CDR1 as MGHDK and CDR2 as SYGVNS. J gave up 4 bases and V 6 bases, and 11 bases lay outside the gene matches. The CDR3 length is 15 residues. The CDR3 reads CASSETGTASYGYTF. DNA for the CDR3: TGTGCCAGCAGCGAAACCGGGACAGCTTCCTATGGCTACACCTTC.

CDR3 DNA: TGCGCCAGCAGCCCCCAGGGGTCCCACGAGCAGTACTTC. Encoded protein: CASSPQGSHEQYF. The genes are TRBV5-1 and TRBJ2-7; D is possibly TRBD1 (6 bases). The CDR3 loop spans 13 amino acids. Between the trimmed V and J ends, which lost 4 bases and 5 bases, there was a span of 13 bases. CDR1 is SGHRS and CDR2 is YFSETQ in the germline V gene.

The CDR3 DNA reads as TGTGCCAGCAGCGTTTGGGCCGCGGGGGAAAAACTGTTTTTT. Amino acid sequence: CASSVWAAGEKLFF. The chain links TRBV9 to TRBJ1-4; the D is unclear. Trimming left V 2 bases short and J 8 bases short, with 13 bases between. Germline loops: CDR1 SGDLS, CDR2 YYNGEE. The CDR3 is 14 residues long.

This clone came up once. The chain is built from TRBV7-2 and TRBJ2-1; possible D gene TRBD1, 6 bases. CDR1 is SGHTA and CDR2 is FQGNSA in the germline V gene. CDR3 length: 13 amino acids. The V and J ends lost 5 bases and 8 bases respectively, with 13 bases between them. In nucleotides, the CDR3 is TGTGCCAGCAGCATGCGGACAGTTGATGAGCAGTTCTTC. Translation: CASSMRTVDEQFF.

The chain joins TRBV9 to TRBJ1-5, with D possibly matching TRBD1 (6 bases). The CDR3 contains 15 residues. Germline V gives CDR1 SGDLS, CDR2 YYNGEE. Trimming shortened V by 2 bases and J by 0 bases, and 9 bases separated the two germline ends. The CDR3 protein is CASSVTGDSNQPQHF. The CDR3, as DNA: TGTGCCAGCAGCGTGACAGGAGATAGCAATCAGCCCCAGCATTTT.

CDR3 sequence (DNA): TGTGCCAGCAGTCCACCCCCCGGGCGGGTCGGCACAGATACGCAGTATTTT. Translation: CASSPPPGRVGTDTQYF. The chain combines TRBV2 with TRBJ2-3; possibly TRBD2 for D (5 bases). The CDR3 covers 17 residues. Trimming stripped 5 bases from V and 1 base from J, with 19 bases between. CDR1 and CDR2 (germline): SNHLY, FYNNEI. Full variable domain (remainder filled in from reference TRBV2 and TRBJ2-3): EPEVTQTPSHQVTQMGQEVILRCVPISNHLYFYWYRQILGQKVEFLVSFYNNEISEKSEIFDDQFSVERPDGSNFTLKIRSTKLEDSAMYFCASSPPPGRVGTDTQYFGPGTRLTVL.